The source of this T cell receptor beta chain is a study of blood T cell repertoires in COVID-19. Study overall: The samples span acute and convalescent COVID-19 from the United States, Italy and Spain.

Allocation to cohorts depended on clinical history reported by the participants. The study counted Cohort 3 donors as recovered given two negative PCRs, clearance, or symptom resolution. Germline lookup yields CDR1 LGHDT and CDR2 YNNKEL (reference sequence). CDR3 length: 12 amino acids. Trimming removed 11 bases from V and 5 bases from J; junction bases left unmatched: 6. In the original analysis: Amplification from reference gene primers served as the basis for estimated nucleated cell counts. Using immunoSEQ multiplex PCR, the repertoire was profiled, and TCRdb retains in-frame clones only, with some absent. V and J calls plus clone size are reproduced from that table; the DNA served to infer D and trimming. The sample shows around 370,000 clones, approximately 90% of them seen only once.

The origin of this receptor is a woman aged 18-29 years who had recovered from COVID-19. What was sequenced was PBMCs or T cells enriched from blood (not recorded which). The chain employs TRBV3-1 (or the pseudogene TRBV3-2) and TRBJ1-1, with 9 bases matching TRBD1. CDR3 in amino acids: CADRGRGTEAFF. The DNA for the CDR3 is TGTGCCGACAGGGGGAGAGGTACTGAAGCTTTCTTT.